This record covers a single T cell receptor (beta chain). The data belong to a study of blood T cell repertoires in COVID-19. The CDR3 spans 13 residues. Trimming took off 5 bases at V and 2 bases at J, with 9 bases between the two ends. The germline CDR1 and CDR2 sequences are MNHEY and SVGAGI. Clones were read by immunoSEQ multiplex PCR, and TCRdb kept only the in-frame ones, dropping some. Of just over 200,000 clones in the sample, 86% were seen once. The receptor was isolated from a man at least 80 years old with acute or convalescent COVID-19. The chain recombines TRBV6-5 with TRBJ2-5, with D perhaps matching TRBD2 (6 bases). The sample consisted of peripheral blood. In DNA, the CDR3 is TGTGCCAGCAGTCTAGCGATACAAGAGACCCAGTACTTC. It yields the protein CASSLAIQETQYF.